The 10 T cell receptor beta chains below come from one sample, sequenced in a study of Ad26.COV2.S vaccination and SARS-CoV-2 variants. Only in-frame clones appear in the TCRdb table, and some are missing; sequencing was by immunoSEQ multiplex PCR. Here the sample spans about 350,000 clones, more than 85% being singletons. Treatment reported: roughly 18 received Ad26.COV2.S at low or high dose, single or two shots; roughly five received placebo; per-sample allocation not given. Specimen acquisition occurred on day 63 following the initial vaccine or placebo injection. Here the sequenced sample was peripheral blood, taken in a trial of Ad26.COV2.S vaccine versus placebo. The receptors were sampled from a person between 18 and 60 years old who received the Ad26.COV2.S COVID-19 vaccine or a placebo.

The J gene is TRBJ2-5, the V gene TRBV5-1, with D hard to call. Looked up from germline, CDR1 is SGHRS and CDR2 is YFSETQ. This CDR3 is 13 amino acids long. V gave up 3 bases and J gave up 2 bases, with 8 bases separating them. CDR3 in amino acids: CASSSGPQETQYF. The CDR3 DNA is TGCGCCAGCAGCTCCGGACCACAAGAGACCCAGTACTTC.

The sample holds a few counts of this clone. The chain carries TRBV25-1 and TRBJ1-2; possibly TRBD1 for D (6 bases). The V gene's germline CDR1 is MGHDK and CDR2 SYGVNS. CDR3 length: 15 residues. The V end lost 2 bases, the J end lost 4 bases, and 14 bases lay between the germline ends. This chain's CDR3 is CASSEATGRGYGYTF. The CDR3 nucleotides are TGTGCCAGCAGTGAAGCAACAGGGCGCGGCTATGGCTACACCTTC.

About this clone: A read error may produce the germline difference seen at one junction end. This sequence joins TRBV2 and TRBJ2-2; 10 positions match TRBD1. The germline gives CDR1 SNHLY, CDR2 FYNNEI. This CDR3 spans 14 amino acids. This chain's CDR3 is CASREGTGAGELFF. DNA for the CDR3: TGTGCCAGCAGGGAAGGGACAGGGGCCGGGGAGCTGTTTTTT.

V gene TRBV3-1 (or the pseudogene TRBV3-2) combines with J gene TRBJ2-7, with a possible D match to TRBD1 (7 bases). There are 15 residues in the CDR3. Looked up from germline, CDR1 is LGHDT and CDR2 is YNNKEL (reference sequence). V lost 2 bases and J 4 bases, leaving 15 bases between the germline ends. The CDR3 bases are TGTGCCAGCAGCCAACTCAGGGGGGAAAAATACGAGCAGTACTTC. This gives the protein CASSQLRGEKYEQYF.

This sequence joins TRBV2 and TRBJ2-7; a weak D match, TRBD1 (5 bases). V was shortened by 3 bases and J by 7 bases, with 7 bases between the two germline ends. The germline V gene encodes CDR1 SNHLY and CDR2 FYNNEI. The CDR3 extends over 11 amino acids. The CDR3 reads CASSDHREQYF. For the CDR3, the DNA is TGTGCCAGCAGTGATCACAGGGAGCAGTACTTC.

The chain joins TRBV5-8 to TRBJ2-7; D not resolved. The CDR3 runs 15 residues. The V end lost 3 bases, the J end lost 0 bases, and 13 bases lay between the germline ends. Germline V gene lookup returns CDR1 SGHTS and CDR2 YDEGEE. CDR3 residues: CASSYEGFYSYEQYF. In DNA, the CDR3 is TGTGCCAGCAGCTATGAAGGATTTTACTCCTACGAGCAGTACTTC.

The rearrangement uses TRBV5-6 and TRBJ1-1; 8 nucleotides line up with TRBD1. The CDR3 covers 17 residues. J lost 0 bases, V lost 4 bases, and 11 bases had no gene match. CDR1 is SGHDT and CDR2 is YYEEEE in the germline V gene. In DNA form, the CDR3 reads TGTGCCAGCAGCGATGGCCCCCAACAGGGGGTGAACACTGAAGCTTTCTTT. It encodes CASSDGPQQGVNTEAFF.

V and J are TRBV28 and TRBJ1-3; 7 nucleotides align to TRBD1. Germline lookup yields CDR1 MDHEN and CDR2 SYDVKM. The CDR3 is 14 amino acids. Trimming cost V 6 bases and J 2 bases; bases outside gene matches: 4. CDR3 protein: CASSRDRAGNTIYF. The DNA of the CDR3 is TGTGCCAGCAGCCGTGACAGGGCTGGAAACACCATATATTTT.

This chain joins TRBV7-8 and TRBJ1-1, with D perhaps matching TRBD1 (5 bases). CDR3 length: 15 amino acids. Germline values: CDR1 SGHVS, CDR2 FQNEAQ. With 0 bases removed from V and 6 bases from J, the gap between germline ends came to 14 bases. The CDR3 DNA is TGTGCCAGCAGCTTAGCCCGGGGCCGTGTCGCTGAAGCTTTCTTT. As protein: CASSLARGRVAEAFF.

The DNA of the CDR3 is TGTGCCAGCAGCGTAGAAGCAGGGGGCCTTAACACCGGGGAGCTGTTTTTT. It is translated as CASSVEAGGLNTGELFF. The chain combines TRBV9 with TRBJ2-2, with 8 bases identical to TRBD1. Germline assignment: CDR1 SGDLS and CDR2 YYNGEE. The CDR3 loop spans 17 amino acids. With 0 bases clipped from V and 2 bases from J, the junction kept 6 bases outside the gene matches.